These 25 T cell receptor beta chains were sequenced from one sample in a study of blood T cell repertoires in COVID-19. Using immunoSEQ multiplex PCR, the repertoire was profiled, and TCRdb retains in-frame clones only, with some absent. The sample carries approximately 270,000 clones, around 90% recorded once. Sequencing was done on a sample of peripheral blood. The receptors were gathered from a man aged 45-65 years with acute or convalescent COVID-19.

The V gene is TRBV11-2, the J gene TRBJ1-5, with D uncertain. The CDR3 length is 14 residues. Trimming removed 0 bases at V and 9 bases at J, with 12 bases between. The germline gives CDR1 SGHAT, CDR2 FQNNGV. CDR3 sequence reads: CASSLESGEMPQHF. CDR3 sequence (DNA): TGTGCCAGCAGCTTAGAATCCGGAGAGATGCCCCAGCATTTT.

The chain combines TRBV10-3 with TRBJ2-2; 13 nucleotides match TRBD2. Germline V lookup: CDR1 ENHRY, CDR2 SYGVKD. J was trimmed by 6 bases and V by 10 bases; bases with no gene match: 14. There are 17 residues in the CDR3. CDR3 bases: TGTGCCAGCGAGAGGGGCGGACTAGCGGGGGCGGCCGGGGAGCTGTTTTTT. It codes for CASERGGLAGAAGELFF.

The V gene is TRBV18, the J gene TRBJ1-5; D gene ambiguous. Germline lookup yields CDR1 KGHSH and CDR2 LQKENI. V dropped 1 base and J dropped 5 bases, with 6 bases sitting between them. The CDR3 loop spans 13 amino acids. The DNA for the CDR3 is TGTGCCAGCTCACCACAGAGGGATCAGCCCCAGCATTTT. This codes for CASSPQRDQPQHF.

The genes are TRBV6-5 and TRBJ1-2, with 10 bases aligning to TRBD1. Germline V gives CDR1 MNHEY, CDR2 SVGAGI. V lost 11 bases to trimming and J lost 8 bases; unmatched junction nucleotides: 5. The CDR3 contains 11 residues. The CDR3 DNA sequence: TGTGCCGGGGACAGGGGTGACGGCTACACCTTC. Translated: CAGDRGDGYTF.

The chain joins TRBV21-1 to TRBJ1-2. TRBV21-1 is assigned pseudogene status. There are 11 residues in the CDR3. CDR3 nucleotide sequence: TGTGCGGCGGCATCTAACTATGGCTACACCTTC. Translating it yields CAAASNYGYTF.

The chain couples TRBV18 to TRBJ2-1; 10 bases are shared with TRBD2. The CDR3 extends over 16 amino acids. Germline CDR1 KGHSH, CDR2 LQKENI. V trimming: 4 bases; J trimming: 0 bases; junction bases outside the gene matches: 3. The DNA for the CDR3 is TGTGCCAGCTCACAGCGGGGGGGCCCCTCCTACAATGAGCAGTTCTTC. Translating gives CASSQRGGPSYNEQFF.

The gene calls are TRBV5-6 and TRBJ2-3; 10 nucleotides align to TRBD2. Germline V gives CDR1 SGHDT, CDR2 YYEEEE. V shed 1 base, J shed 4 bases, and the junction held 6 bases outside the gene matches. The CDR3 covers 16 residues. Here the CDR3 reads CASSLTTSGAADTQYF. CDR3 sequence (DNA): TGTGCCAGCAGCTTGACAACTAGCGGGGCGGCAGATACGCAGTATTTT.

The chain employs TRBV12-3 or TRBV12-4 and TRBJ1-2, with 8 bases identical to TRBD1. V lost 6 bases to trimming and J lost 3 bases; unmatched junction nucleotides: 3. This CDR3 comprises 13 residues. In DNA, the CDR3 is TGTGCCAGCAGCTCAGGGGGCGACTATGGCTACACCTTC. Protein product: CASSSGGDYGYTF.

The J gene is TRBJ1-5, the V gene TRBV27; D possibly corresponds to TRBD1 (6 bases). Germline V CDR1 and CDR2: MNHEY, SMNVEV (reference sequence). Trimming took off 3 bases at V and 6 bases at J, with 15 bases between the two ends. This CDR3 has 15 amino acids. This CDR3 is CASSFAQGQGQPQHF. CDR3 bases: TGTGCCAGCAGTTTTGCACAGGGACAAGGTCAGCCCCAGCATTTT.

The chain couples TRBV6-6 to TRBJ2-5; TRBD2 might be the D (5 bases). CDR3 size: 16 residues. Germline loops: CDR1 MNHNY, CDR2 SVGAGI (reference sequence). V was cut by 0 bases and J by 5 bases, with 16 bases left in between. The CDR3 region is CASSYSRAATKETQYF. CDR3 sequence (DNA): TGTGCCAGCAGTTACTCGAGAGCGGCTACTAAGGAGACCCAGTACTTC.

This chain links TRBV30 with TRBJ1-4; tentative D call: TRBD1 (6 bases). The CDR3 is 11 amino acids. Trimming cost V 3 bases and J 11 bases, with 10 bases left between them. Germline CDR1 and CDR2: GTSNPN and SVGIG (reference sequence). CDR3 protein: CAWRTGYKLFF. The CDR3 DNA is TGTGCCTGGAGAACAGGGTACAAACTGTTTTTT.

The chain employs TRBV12-3 or TRBV12-4 and TRBJ1-2, with 8 bases that match TRBD1. The CDR3 totals 13 residues. V shed 6 bases and J 8 bases; nucleotides not matched to a gene: 8. For the CDR3, the DNA is TGTGCCAGCAGACAGGGGGGGTCGGTGGGCTACACCTTC. Translated: CASRQGGSVGYTF.

Here the CDR3 DNA reads TGTGCCTGGGGGCAGGACAGGAGGAATTCACCCCTCCACTTT. Its translation is CAWGQDRRNSPLHF. The chain employs TRBV30 and TRBJ1-6; 7 nucleotides match TRBD1. This CDR3 is 14 amino acids long. V shed 5 bases and J 7 bases; nucleotides not matched to a gene: 8. Germline V gene lookup returns CDR1 GTSNPN and CDR2 SVGIG (reference sequence).

The chain employs TRBV12-3 or TRBV12-4 and TRBJ2-3; 7 positions agree with TRBD2. J was trimmed by 6 bases and V by 3 bases; bases with no gene match: 3. This CDR3 comprises 13 residues. The CDR3 is CASSFAGEDTQYF. As DNA, the CDR3 is TGTGCCAGCAGTTTTGCGGGGGAGGATACGCAGTATTTT.

This clone was seen just once. This chain joins TRBV2 and TRBJ2-2, with 8 bases that match TRBD1. Germline V lookup: CDR1 SNHLY, CDR2 FYNNEI. This CDR3 comprises 14 residues. With V trimmed by 9 bases and J by 3 bases, 6 bases remained unmatched. The DNA for the CDR3 is TGTGCCAGAGCAGGGGGCCGTTACACCGGGGAGCTGTTTTTT. Amino acids: CARAGGRYTGELFF. The full variable domain, in which reference TRBV2 and TRBJ2-2 provide the parts outside the CDR3, is EPEVTQTPSHQVTQMGQEVILRCVPISNHLYFYWYRQILGQKVEFLVSFYNNEISEKSEIFDDQFSVERPDGSNFTLKIRSTKLEDSAMYFCARAGGRYTGELFFGEGSRLTVL.

This clone was recorded once. This chain joins TRBV5-1 and TRBJ2-1; 15 bases are a match to TRBD2. There are 15 residues in the CDR3. V was clipped by 4 bases and J by 9 bases; unmatched bases: 5. The V gene's germline CDR1 is SGHRS and CDR2 YFSETQ. As DNA, the CDR3 is TGCGCCAGCAGCCCCGGACTAGCGGGGGGGGGTGAGCAGTTCTTC. It specifies CASSPGLAGGGEQFF.

This chain connects TRBV2 to TRBJ1-5; 7 bases match TRBD1. CDR3 size: 15 residues. V shed 4 bases and J 6 bases; nucleotides not matched to a gene: 9. The germline CDR1 and CDR2 sequences are SNHLY and FYNNEI. The CDR3 loop is CASSGRDRRPQPQHF. CDR3 nucleotide sequence: TGTGCCAGCAGTGGCAGGGACAGACGGCCTCAGCCCCAGCATTTT.

The chain recombines TRBV7-9 with TRBJ1-5; 8 bases align to TRBD1. The J segment lost 4 bases and the V segment lost 4 bases, leaving 3 bases of the junction unmatched. In germline, CDR1 is SEHNR, CDR2 FQNEAQ (reference sequence). The CDR3 loop spans 14 amino acids. The chain's CDR3 is CASSYTGGNQPQHF. CDR3 coding DNA: TGTGCCAGCAGCTATACAGGGGGAAATCAGCCCCAGCATTTT.

The rearrangement links TRBV7-6 to TRBJ2-2; TRBD2 matches 8 bases. Germline trimming cut 7 bases from V and 2 bases from J; bases unmatched to any gene: 6. Germline V gene sequence: CDR1 SGHVS, CDR2 FNYEAQ. The CDR3 is made up of 15 amino acids. The CDR3 spells CASTPGLANTGELFF. For the CDR3, the DNA is TGTGCCAGCACCCCCGGACTAGCAAACACCGGGGAGCTGTTTTTT.

The chain links TRBV4-2 to TRBJ2-3; TRBD2 matches 13 bases. Trimming at V came to 2 bases and at J to 6 bases, leaving 8 bases not matched to a gene. CDR1 and CDR2 from the germline V gene are LGHNA and YNFKEQ. The CDR3 is made up of 17 amino acids. CDR3 in amino acids: CASSQRSTSGGADTQYF. CDR3 bases: TGTGCCAGCAGCCAACGAAGCACTAGCGGGGGGGCCGATACGCAGTATTTT.

The chain carries TRBV4-1 and TRBJ1-2; 7 bases fit TRBD1. CDR1 is MGHRA and CDR2 is YSYEKL in the germline V gene. V lost 1 base and J lost 4; bases outside the gene matches: 9. This CDR3 comprises 16 residues. DNA for the CDR3: TGCGCCAGCAGCCAAGCATTAATGGACAGGCCCTATGGCTACACCTTC. Translated, it gives CASSQALMDRPYGYTF.

The chain combines TRBV5-6 with TRBJ2-7, with 10 bases lining up with TRBD1. The CDR3 is 15 amino acids. Germline CDR1 is SGHDT and CDR2 is YYEEEE. V lost 4 bases, J lost 2 bases, and 6 bases stayed unmatched. DNA for the CDR3: TGTGCCAGCAGCACCATCGGACAGGGGGCCTACGAGCAGTACTTC. Protein: CASSTIGQGAYEQYF. Filled out from reference TRBV5-6 and TRBJ2-7, the complete variable domain reads DAGVTQSPTHLIKTRGQQVTLRCSPKSGHDTVSWYQQALGQGPQFIFQYYEEEERQRGNFPDRFSGHQFPNYSSELNVNALLLGDSALYLCASSTIGQGAYEQYFGPGTRLTVT.

The V and J genes are TRBV18 and TRBJ1-1, with 9 bases matching TRBD1. Germline CDR1 and CDR2: KGHSH and LQKENI. This CDR3 region has 15 residues. The J segment lost 3 bases and the V segment lost 5 bases, leaving 7 bases of the junction unmatched. CDR3 nucleotides: TGTGCCAGCTCAAAGACAGGGGGTATGGACACTGAAGCTTTCTTT. The encoded protein is CASSKTGGMDTEAFF.

The CDR3 sequence is CASSLTSGGSVEQFF. CDR3 sequence (DNA): TGTGCCAGCAGTCTGACTAGCGGGGGGAGCGTTGAGCAGTTCTTC. This sequence joins TRBV27 and TRBJ2-1; 13 bases fit TRBD2. Trimming removed 5 bases from V and 9 bases from J; junction bases left unmatched: 7. The CDR3 has 15 residues. CDR1 MNHEY and CDR2 SMNVEV come from the germline V gene (reference sequence).

CDR3 residues: CASSLMGQANQPQHF. The CDR3 coding sequence is TGTGCCAGCAGCTTGATGGGACAGGCGAATCAGCCCCAGCATTTT. The V call is TRBV5-6, the J call TRBJ1-5; TRBD1 agrees at 8 bases. Unmatched junction bases numbered 4, after V lost 1 base and J lost 4 bases. This CDR3 region has 15 residues. Germline loops: CDR1 SGHDT, CDR2 YYEEEE. The complete variable domain, with remaining parts taken from reference TRBV5-6 and TRBJ1-5, reads DAGVTQSPTHLIKTRGQQVTLRCSPKSGHDTVSWYQQALGQGPQFIFQYYEEEERQRGNFPDRFSGHQFPNYSSELNVNALLLGDSALYLCASSLMGQANQPQHFGDGTRLSIL.